There are a few counts of the clone carrying this T cell receptor beta chain. The V end was cut by 1 base, the J end by 7 bases, with 10 bases between. The CDR3 has 13 residues. The germline gives CDR1 SGHTA, CDR2 FQGNSA. Time point defined: patch test 2, 6 weeks after DPC sensitization. Treatment here: therapeutic diphenylcyclopropenone sensitization with weekly scalp DPC. These data are taken from a study of human T cells and chemical hapten exposure. TCRdb processed the RACE reads anew with MiXCR; each CDR3 protein has one entry. Of tens of thousands of distinct CDR3 sequences listed, about 9.4% are singletons.

This chain joins TRBV7-2 and TRBJ1-1; D is unresolved. This clonotype originated in a woman aged 25 to 39 with alopecia areata. Some clones in this sample may be carry-over from other donors' samples. The specimen was whole blood, collected in connection with sensitization to the hapten diphenylcyclopropenone (DPC). CDR3 in amino acids: CASSLDIGLEAFF. CDR3 DNA: TGTGCCAGCAGCTTAGATATCGGCCTTGAAGCTTTCTTT.